This T cell receptor (beta chain) is from a study of T-cell memory formation after mild COVID-19. Each CDR3 protein gets one entry after TCRdb re-called the 5' RACE reads with MiXCR. The data show 45,000 to 50,000 distinct CDR3 sequences, with roughly 7% seen just once and 1.4% held by the top ten. General study findings and limits: Contracting CD4+ clones sat mainly in CM and EM; CD8+ in EMRA. Second-wave clones with a day 37 peak had unconfirmed SARS-CoV-2 specificity.

This clonotype was picked up a small number of times. The antigen remains unidentified. This CDR3 is built from 14 residues. Per germline, CDR1 LNHDA and CDR2 SQIVND (reference sequence). The V gene end was trimmed by 6 bases and the J gene end by 1 base; junction bases not matched to a gene: 1. The chain joins TRBV19 to TRBJ2-7, with TRBD2 matching 12 bases. Specimen: PBMCs or a T cell subset sorted from them (not recorded which). The source of this sequence is a man younger than 35 who had mild COVID-19 (a few samples of this study predate the infection). Cell type and time point are not known. This CDR3 is CASRGLAGSYEQYF. The CDR3 DNA reads TGTGCCAGTAGAGGACTAGCGGGATCCTACGAGCAGTACTTC.